The T cell receptor beta chain under discussion was sequenced for a study of blood T cell repertoires in COVID-19 (TCRdb year 2020). With regard to the full study: The collaborator samples originated in the United States, Italy and Spain and spanned the acute and convalescent phases of COVID-19. The sample metadata nearly always contained a de-identified subject ID, COVID-19 status, age in years and sex. The dataset comprised deeply sampled blood TCRbeta repertoires from subjects exposed to, actively infected with, or recovered from COVID-19. The prospective study material was composed of cDNA or gDNA derived from T cells, B-cell-depleted T cells, or PBMCs. The repertoires were released in a freely available public database meant as a resource for research on the immune response to SARS-CoV-2. Where available, HLA class I and class II types were obtained from metadata supplied by the sample provider rather than from assay-based typing. The samples were drawn from the first 160 participants of the ongoing ImmuneRACE study and from 950 to 1,500 subjects provided by 6 global collaborators.

The V and J ends are trimmed by 4 bases and 0 bases, leaving 10 bases between them. Reading the germline V gene gives CDR1 MNHEY and CDR2 SVGAGI. The CDR3 runs 14 amino acids, cysteine and phenylalanine included. Of the read, only the CDR3 DNA is kept; its 42 bases are in frame from base 1. Whole blood was collected in K2EDTA tubes by collaborating institutions according to the institutions' own protocols. Collaborator samples were shipped for TCRbeta analysis as frozen whole blood, isolated PBMCs, or DNA extracted from either sample type. With regard to this clone: The antigen it binds to is not known. Base quality data are lacking; no much larger clone is found one base away.

TCRbeta CDR3 regions were amplified from genomic DNA using the immunoSEQ Assay, a bias-controlled multiplex PCR. The original pipeline was this. Within the assay, amplification of reference gene primers was used to estimate how many nucleated cells each sample contained. To quantify the absolute abundance of each unique TCRbeta CDR3 rearrangement, sequence reads were collapsed and filtered. For each sample, productive Simpson clonality was calculated as the square root of Simpson's diversity index across productive rearrangements. TCRdb took this table from immuneACCESS and kept in-frame rearrangements with V and J called. Such tables lack part of the clones; where checked against another copy, unresolved V genes explain under half of the gap, and the rest is unexplained. V, J and clone size are taken as reported in that table, and D and trimming were inferred from the DNA itself. In this sample the table shows approximately 130,000 clones, 85% to 90% of which occur a single time. Around 30% of the sample comes from the top ten.

Study-wide conclusions, independent of this receptor: Clinical and demographic metadata were provided uncurated, with the amount varying by source and participant.

This sequence uses TRBV6-5 and TRBJ2-7; a tentative D match to TRBD2 spans 5 bases. This receptor was identified in an older man with active or convalescent COVID-19. The sample taken for sequencing was peripheral blood. The DNA sequence reads TGTGCCAGCAGTTCACGGACTGTCTCCTACGAGCAGTACTTC. Its protein product is CASSSRTVSYEQYF.